The subject of this entry is one T cell receptor beta chain. Its cognate antigen is unknown. The DNA is omitted, as the CDR3 cannot be located on it reliably, and the CDR3 follows TCRdb's listing. For CDR3 and TCR beta VDJ profiling, genomic DNA was the template used. TCRdb redid the calling of the reads with MiXCR, one entry per CDR3 protein. The sample includes about 400,000 distinct CDR3 sequences, roughly 64% of them seen just once. This specimen belongs to a study of CD8+CD57+ T cells in acquired aplastic anemia. Overall study context: Sorted CD4+ and CD8+ cells yielded DNA averaging around 3 ug. Study conclusions and caveats: Significance was not reached for CD8+ Simpson's diversity between patients and controls. In common between the patients and the controls were twenty-nine CD8+ CDR3 sequences.

Germline CDR1 is SEHNR and CDR2 is FQNEAQ (reference sequence). The length of the CDR3 is 15 amino acids, counting both ends. The sequencing sample was made of sorted CD4+, CD8+, or CD8+CD57+ T cells (not recorded which) from PBMCs. The chain carries TRBV7-9 and TRBJ2-1. The TCR was taken from a human donor in good health, serving as a control. Here the CDR3 reads CATATRNYGYTFGFF.